This TCR beta chain was recorded in a study of blood T cell repertoires in COVID-19. About the research overall: Italy, Spain and the United States were the sources of the convalescent and acute COVID-19 samples.

V gave up 9 bases and J gave up 4 bases; unmatched junction bases: 8. This CDR3 has 14 amino acids. CDR1 and CDR2 from the germline V gene are WNHNN and SYGVQD (reference sequence). Per the study methods: Counts of nucleated cells, estimated from reference gene primer amplification, were obtained. TCRdb keeps only in-frame clones here, not all; method: immunoSEQ multiplex PCR. The V and J calls and clone size are taken from that table; D and trimming were inferred from the DNA. The sample lists around 270,000 clones; about 89% were seen once. The clonotype originates from a middle-aged man with acute or convalescent COVID-19. The material sequenced was peripheral blood. The genes are TRBV10-1 and TRBJ2-2, with 7 bases identical to TRBD1. The CDR3 loop reads CASQDRSLTGELFF. The CDR3 bases are TGCGCCAGTCAGGACAGGAGCCTCACCGGGGAGCTGTTTTTT.